The 32 T cell receptor beta chains in this list originate from one sample, sequenced in a study of graft-versus-host responses after intestinal transplantation. Repertoires were generated with immunoSEQ multiplex PCR, while TCRdb's copy carries only in-frame clones and drops some. The profile shows more than 90,000 clones, 90% to 95% of them singletons. Their cognate antigens are unknown. The specimen comprised unstimulated CD8+ T cells sorted from spleen or lymph node cells, sampled before transplant. These receptors all come from a human donor who was the organ donor for an intestinal transplant.

The chain links TRBV19 to TRBJ1-3; no reliable D call. The CDR3 totals 17 residues. Trimming removed 3 bases from V and 0 bases from J, with 15 bases in between. Germline assignment: CDR1 LNHDA and CDR2 SQIVND (reference sequence). CDR3: CASSISFPGGSGNTIYF. Written as DNA, the CDR3 is TGTGCCAGTAGTATTTCCTTTCCGGGCGGCTCTGGAAACACCATATATTTT. Full variable domain (remainder filled in from reference TRBV19 and TRBJ1-3): DGGITQSPKYLFRKEGQNVTLSCEQNLNHDAMYWYRQDPGQGLRLIYYSQIVNDFQKGDIAEGYSVSREKKESFPLTVTSAQKNPTAFYLCASSISFPGGSGNTIYFGEGSWLTVV.

The rearrangement uses TRBV9 and TRBJ1-1; 8 bases are a match to TRBD1. CDR1 and CDR2 from the germline V gene are SGDLS and YYNGEE. Trimming at V came to 2 bases and at J to 5 bases, leaving 11 bases not matched to a gene. CDR3 length equals 16 residues. This CDR3 is CASSVGQQGVSTEAFF. The CDR3 region has the DNA TGTGCCAGCAGCGTGGGGCAACAGGGGGTCAGTACTGAAGCTTTCTTT.

The V and J genes are TRBV12-5 and TRBJ2-2; D is ambiguous. Germline assignment: CDR1 LGHNT and CDR2 FRNRAP. V lost 4 bases and J lost 6, with 6 bases in between. The CDR3 is made up of 12 amino acids. The CDR3 reads CASGYSAGELFF. CDR3 DNA sequence: TGTGCTAGTGGTTACAGTGCCGGGGAGCTGTTTTTT. Drawing the rest from reference TRBV12-5 and TRBJ2-2, the complete variable domain is DARVTQTPRHKVTEMGQEVTMRCQPILGHNTVFWYRQTMMQGLELLAYFRNRAPLDDSGMPKDRFSAEMPDATLATLKIQPSEPRDSAVYFCASGYSAGELFFGEGSRLTVL.

This chain connects TRBV25-1 to TRBJ2-7, with D possibly TRBD2 on 6 matching bases. The CDR3 consists of 16 residues. Trimming stripped 0 bases from V and 7 bases from J, with 19 bases between. CDR1 MGHDK and CDR2 SYGVNS come from the germline V gene. CDR3 residues: CASSEYGARGSEEQYF. The CDR3 DNA reads as TGTGCCAGCAGTGAATATGGCGCCCGGGGGAGTGAGGAGCAGTACTTC.

The chain is built from TRBV5-1 and TRBJ2-1; perhaps TRBD2 as D (5 bases). The V gene's germline CDR1 is SGHRS and CDR2 YFSETQ. CDR3 length: 13 amino acids. Trimming pared 5 bases from V and 9 bases from J, leaving 15 bases between. Here the CDR3 DNA reads TGCGCCAGCAGACCTGGACTGACGCCTGAGCAGTTCTTC. It is translated as CASRPGLTPEQFF.

V and J are TRBV4-1 and TRBJ1-4; D perhaps matches TRBD1 (6 bases). With 3 bases removed from V and 8 bases from J, the gap between germline ends came to 13 bases. There are 14 residues in the CDR3. Germline values: CDR1 MGHRA, CDR2 YSYEKL. CDR3 residues: CASSQPGVGEKLFF. The CDR3 DNA sequence: TGCGCCAGCAGCCAGCCAGGGGTTGGGGAAAAACTGTTTTTT.

V gene TRBV7-9 combines with J gene TRBJ2-3; D not certain. V lost 7 bases and J lost 2, with 7 bases in between. The CDR3 runs 12 residues. Germline assignment: CDR1 SEHNR and CDR2 FQNEAQ (reference sequence). The CDR3 DNA follows: TGTGCCAGCAACCACGACACAGATACGCAGTATTTT. It yields the protein CASNHDTDTQYF.

J is TRBJ2-1 and V is TRBV5-1; a possible D gene is TRBD1 (6 bases). The CDR3 length is 13 residues. The germline V and J ends were trimmed by 4 bases and 4 bases, with 9 bases remaining between them. Germline loops: CDR1 SGHRS, CDR2 YFSETQ. CDR3 DNA: TGCGCCAGCAGCGAGACAGGATACAATGAGCAGTTCTTC. Its protein product is CASSETGYNEQFF.

V usage is TRBV20-1 and J usage is TRBJ2-3, with unresolved D. There are 11 residues in the CDR3. With 5 bases removed from V and 10 bases from J, the gap between germline ends came to 13 bases. Germline CDR1 DFQATT, CDR2 SNEGSKA (reference sequence). The CDR3 region has the DNA TGCAGTGCTTCCCGACGGGCAGCGCAGTATTTT. Translated: CSASRRAAQYF.

The chain uses TRBV27 and TRBJ2-2; no clear D gene. Germline V gives CDR1 MNHEY, CDR2 SMNVEV (reference sequence). CDR3 length: 14 amino acids. V dropped 1 base and J dropped 2 bases, with 5 bases sitting between them. The CDR3 sequence is CASSLLVNTGELFF. The CDR3 coding sequence is TGTGCCAGCAGTTTATTGGTCAACACCGGGGAGCTGTTTTTT.

The rearrangement joins TRBV10-3 to TRBJ1-1, with TRBD1 as a possible D gene (5 bases). Deletions cut 2 bases from V and 5 bases from J, with 6 bases between. The CDR3 is 12 residues long. CDR1 and CDR2 (germline): ENHRY, SYGVKD. The CDR3 DNA sequence: TGTGCCATCAGTGAGGGGGGTACTGAAGCTTTCTTT. Its protein is CAISEGGTEAFF.

The chain employs TRBV9 and TRBJ2-1; a weak D match, TRBD1 (6 bases). CDR1 is SGDLS, CDR2 YYNGEE, per germline. Trimming pared 4 bases from V and 9 bases from J, leaving 20 bases between. The CDR3 spans 15 residues. Written as DNA, the CDR3 is TGTGCCAGCAGCCCCGGGGTGGGCCGAGGGGGTGAGCAGTTCTTC. It encodes CASSPGVGRGGEQFF.

Remarks on this clone: An end of the junction differs from the germline gene, which may be a read error. Other nucleotide sequences from this sample produce the same CDR3. This CDR3 is CASSLGTVSGQITNYGYTF. CDR3 DNA: TGTGCCAGCAGCTTAGGTACAGTGTCCGGACAAATTACTAATTATGGCTACACCTTC. The rearrangement joins TRBV13 to TRBJ1-2; possible D gene TRBD1, 5 bases. In germline, CDR1 is PRHDT, CDR2 FYEKMQ (reference sequence). CDR3 length: 19 amino acids.

The J gene is TRBJ2-7, the V gene TRBV27; D unresolved. Trimming left V 2 bases short and J 3 bases short, with 5 bases between. The CDR3 totals 12 residues. The V gene's germline CDR1 is MNHEY and CDR2 SMNVEV (reference sequence). The CDR3 loop reads CASSLVRYEQYF. CDR3 in DNA: TGTGCCAGCAGTTTAGTCCGCTACGAGCAGTACTTC.

The chain combines TRBV2 with TRBJ2-7; 9 bases line up with TRBD1. The length of the CDR3 is 12 residues. The germline gives CDR1 SNHLY, CDR2 FYNNEI. Germline trimming cut 6 bases from V and 5 bases from J; bases unmatched to any gene: 2. CDR3 sequence (DNA): TGTGCCAGCAGGGACAGGGGCAACGAGCAGTACTTC. Its translation is CASRDRGNEQYF.

The genes are TRBV4-1 and TRBJ2-7, with D tentatively TRBD2 (6 bases). The V and J ends lost 0 bases and 3 bases respectively, with 21 bases between them. The CDR3 runs to 18 residues. Germline CDR1 is MGHRA and CDR2 is YSYEKL. In DNA, the CDR3 is TGCGCCAGCAGCCAAGAAACTCTCGGGGGATGGCCATACTACGAGCAGTACTTC. It codes for CASSQETLGGWPYYEQYF.

J is TRBJ1-4 and V is TRBV19; 7 nucleotides line up with TRBD1. The CDR3 contains 11 residues. Trimming took 9 bases from V and 8 from J; bases not matched to a gene: 3. The germline CDR1 and CDR2 sequences are LNHDA and SQIVND (reference sequence). The CDR3 region has the DNA TGTGCCAGAAGACAGGGCGAAAAACTGTTTTTT. Translated: CARRQGEKLFF.

On this clone itself: At one end the junction does not follow the germline gene, possibly because of a read error. Other DNA sequences in this sample translate to the same CDR3. V is TRBV7-9 and J is TRBJ1-2; D is unclear. The CDR3 consists of 13 residues. The germline gives CDR1 SEHNR, CDR2 FQNEAQ (reference sequence). CDR3 residues: CASSGRDIYGYTF. The CDR3 nucleotides are TGTGCCAGCAGCGGGCGGGATATCTATGGCTACACCTTT.

The rearrangement links TRBV7-4 to TRBJ2-6; 7 positions match TRBD1. This CDR3 is 16 amino acids long. Germline CDR1 SGHVT, CDR2 SQSDAQ. V lost 4 bases to trimming and J lost 2 bases; unmatched junction nucleotides: 5. In DNA, the CDR3 is TGTGCCAGCAGCTACCCCACAGGGGCTGGGGCCAACGTCCTGACTTTC. Its translation: CASSYPTGAGANVLTF.

The genes are TRBV5-6 and TRBJ2-7, with D uncertain. V lost 2 bases to trimming and J lost 4 bases, with 7 bases between them. This CDR3 is built from 12 residues. Germline V CDR1 and CDR2: SGHDT, YYEEEE. CDR3 in amino acids: CASSLPGYEQYF. Written as DNA, the CDR3 is TGTGCCAGCAGCTTACCGGGTTACGAGCAGTACTTC. Together with reference TRBV5-6 and TRBJ2-7, the CDR3 gives the full variable domain: DAGVTQSPTHLIKTRGQQVTLRCSPKSGHDTVSWYQQALGQGPQFIFQYYEEEERQRGNFPDRFSGHQFPNYSSELNVNALLLGDSALYLCASSLPGYEQYFGPGTRLTVT.

The gene calls are TRBV2 and TRBJ2-3; perhaps TRBD2 as D (5 bases). Trimming shortened V by 8 bases and J by 5 bases, and 14 bases separated the two germline ends. The CDR3 runs to 13 residues. Germline loops: CDR1 SNHLY, CDR2 FYNNEI. Written as DNA, the CDR3 is TGTGCCAGCCGAGACGGGGTCGGAGATACGCAGTATTTT. Protein: CASRDGVGDTQYF. The full variable domain, completed using reference TRBV2 and TRBJ2-3, is EPEVTQTPSHQVTQMGQEVILRCVPISNHLYFYWYRQILGQKVEFLVSFYNNEISEKSEIFDDQFSVERPDGSNFTLKIRSTKLEDSAMYFCASRDGVGDTQYFGPGTRLTVL.

This rearrangement joins TRBV7-9 to TRBJ2-7; D not resolved. CDR1 and CDR2 (germline): SEHNR, FQNEAQ (reference sequence). V was pared by 5 bases and J by 2 bases, with 7 bases between. The CDR3 totals 12 residues. DNA for the CDR3: TGTGCCAGCAGCCCAGACACCTACGAGCAGTACTTC. It encodes CASSPDTYEQYF.

The chain uses TRBV27 and TRBJ2-3; 8 nucleotides match TRBD2. CDR3 size: 17 residues. V lost 2 bases to trimming and J lost 2 bases; unmatched junction nucleotides: 9. The germline CDR1 and CDR2 sequences are MNHEY and SMNVEV (reference sequence). CDR3 protein: CASSLKMAGGSTDTQYF. Written as DNA, the CDR3 is TGTGCCAGCAGTTTAAAGATGGCGGGAGGCTCCACAGATACGCAGTATTTT.

This sequence joins TRBV5-4 and TRBJ2-3, with unresolved D. Germline V CDR1 and CDR2: SGHNT, YYREEE (reference sequence). The CDR3 totals 13 residues. Trimming took off 7 bases at V and 2 bases at J, with 11 bases between the two ends. The CDR3: CASRPRPTDTQYF. The CDR3 coding sequence is TGTGCCAGCCGGCCAAGGCCCACAGATACGCAGTATTTT.

This sequence joins TRBV10-2 and TRBJ2-1, with 12 positions matching TRBD2. Trimming removed 3 bases from V and 8 bases from J; junction bases left unmatched: 5. From germline, CDR1 is WSHSY and CDR2 SAAADI. The CDR3 is 15 amino acids. In DNA form, the CDR3 reads TGCGCCAGCAGTGACCTAGCGGGAGGGCCGGATGAGCAGTTCTTC. Translating it yields CASSDLAGGPDEQFF.

This clone was observed once. The gene calls are TRBV5-4 and TRBJ1-1; D gene ambiguous. CDR3 length equals 15 residues. V was shortened by 4 bases and J by 2 bases, with 15 bases between the two germline ends. The V gene's germline CDR1 is SGHNT and CDR2 YYREEE (reference sequence). The CDR3: CASSPHRTVNTEAFF. For the CDR3, the DNA is TGTGCCAGCAGCCCACACCGGACGGTTAACACTGAAGCTTTCTTT.

This chain connects TRBV4-3 to TRBJ2-5, with 13 bases that match TRBD2. The V segment lost 4 bases and the J segment 3 bases; nucleotides outside the gene matches: 2. Germline-derived CDR1 and CDR2 are LGHNA and YSLEER. The CDR3 has 15 residues. DNA for the CDR3: TGCGCCAGCAGCCGCGGACTAGCGGGAGAAGAGACCCAGTACTTC. Translation gives CASSRGLAGEETQYF.

V is TRBV7-2 and J is TRBJ2-7, with 8 bases fitting TRBD2. Germline V gene sequence: CDR1 SGHTA, CDR2 FQGNSA. The CDR3 loop spans 14 amino acids. The V gene end was trimmed by 2 bases and the J gene end by 4 bases; junction bases not matched to a gene: 4. The CDR3 here is CASSLMASGYEQYF. In DNA form, the CDR3 reads TGTGCCAGCAGCTTAATGGCTAGCGGGTACGAGCAGTACTTC. The full variable domain, its missing parts supplied by reference TRBV7-2 and TRBJ2-7, is GAGVSQSPSNKVTEKGKDVELRCDPISGHTALYWYRQSLGQGLEFLIYFQGNSAPDKSGLPSDRFSAERTGGSVSTLTIQRTQQEDSAVYLCASSLMASGYEQYFGPGTRLTVT.

The chain's CDR3 is CASSLAGGGYEQYF. In DNA form, the CDR3 reads TGTGCCAGCAGCTTGGCAGGGGGCGGATACGAGCAGTACTTC. The chain recombines TRBV5-5 with TRBJ2-7; TRBD1 matches 8 bases. The germline gives CDR1 SGHKS, CDR2 YYEKEE (reference sequence). The CDR3 runs to 14 residues. Trimming took 0 bases from V and 4 from J; bases not matched to a gene: 3.

The gene calls are TRBV10-2 and TRBJ1-1; D gene uncertain. Trimming cost V 1 base and J 2 bases, with 17 bases left between them. CDR1 is WSHSY and CDR2 is SAAADI in the germline V gene. The CDR3 spans 17 residues. The CDR3 reads CASSELVEGGINTEAFF. The CDR3 region has the DNA TGCGCCAGCAGTGAGTTGGTTGAGGGAGGGATAAACACTGAAGCTTTCTTT.

The V gene is TRBV27, the J gene TRBJ2-7; no clear D. The CDR3 is made up of 13 amino acids. V gave up 5 bases and J gave up 10 bases, with 18 bases separating them. CDR1 is MNHEY, CDR2 SMNVEV, per germline (reference sequence). This chain's CDR3 is CASSHGPFVLQYF. In DNA form, the CDR3 reads TGTGCCAGCAGTCACGGGCCGTTCGTTTTACAGTACTTC.

This rearrangement joins TRBV7-6 to TRBJ2-7; 12 positions match TRBD2. The CDR3 has 15 residues. Trimming cost V 8 bases and J 5 bases; bases outside gene matches: 10. Germline lookup yields CDR1 SGHVS and CDR2 FNYEAQ. CDR3 sequence: CASHGPTSGSNEQYF. The CDR3 nucleotides read TGTGCCAGCCACGGCCCGACTAGCGGGAGTAACGAGCAGTACTTC.